These 22 T cell receptor beta chains were sequenced from one sample in a study of technical replicates of blood from a handful of donors. Only in-frame clones appear in the TCRdb table, and some are missing; sequencing was by immunoSEQ multiplex PCR. The repertoire holds 91,000 or so clones, with over 85% as singletons. The sequencing sample was made of T cells isolated from PBMCs. The receptors were gathered from a human donor in good health.

The V call is TRBV11-3, the J call TRBJ1-2; the D is unclear. The CDR3 covers 15 residues. V was pared by 1 base and J by 4 bases, with 13 bases between. Germline V gene data show CDR1 as SGHNT and CDR2 as YENEEA. The CDR3 region has the DNA TGTGCCAGCAGCTTAGGTCCTTCTACGCTCTATGGCTACACCTTC. As protein: CASSLGPSTLYGYTF.

Regarding this clone: Other DNA sequences in the same sample also yield this CDR3. The genes are TRBV5-6 and TRBJ2-7; D uncertain. The length of the CDR3 is 14 residues. Germline values: CDR1 SGHDT, CDR2 YYEEEE. Trimming cost V 0 bases and J 1 base, with 8 bases left between them. The CDR3 spells CASSLGDSSYEQYF. Here the CDR3 DNA reads TGTGCCAGCAGCTTGGGAGACTCTTCCTACGAGCAGTACTTC. The variable domain in full, completed from reference TRBV5-6 and TRBJ2-7, reads DAGVTQSPTHLIKTRGQQVTLRCSPKSGHDTVSWYQQALGQGPQFIFQYYEEEERQRGNFPDRFSGHQFPNYSSELNVNALLLGDSALYLCASSLGDSSYEQYFGPGTRLTVT.

The rearrangement links TRBV9 to TRBJ2-3; 13 bases match TRBD2. The CDR3 runs 16 residues. V shed 4 bases and J 4 bases; nucleotides not matched to a gene: 6. Looked up from germline, CDR1 is SGDLS and CDR2 is YYNGEE. Here the CDR3 DNA reads TGTGCCAGCAGCATTCGGACTAGCGGGAGTTCAGATACGCAGTATTTT. It encodes CASSIRTSGSSDTQYF.

This chain links TRBV27 with TRBJ1-3, with 12 bases identical to TRBD1. Germline CDR1 MNHEY, CDR2 SMNVEV (reference sequence). J gave up 4 bases and V 6 bases, and 7 bases lay outside the gene matches. This CDR3 has 16 amino acids. The DNA of the CDR3 is TGTGCCAGCAGGGACCCGGGACAGGGGGCAGGAAACACCATATATTTT. Its protein product is CASRDPGQGAGNTIYF.

J is TRBJ1-1 and V is TRBV9; D remains ambiguous. Germline values: CDR1 SGDLS, CDR2 YYNGEE. Deletions cut 3 bases from V and 3 bases from J, with 12 bases between. This CDR3 has 14 amino acids. Written as DNA, the CDR3 is TGTGCCAGCAGCGGCGGCGTAGCTGACACTGAAGCTTTCTTT. As protein: CASSGGVADTEAFF. The full variable domain, its missing parts supplied by reference TRBV9 and TRBJ1-1, is DSGVTQTPKHLITATGQRVTLRCSPRSGDLSVYWYQQSLDQGLQFLIQYYNGEERAKGNILERFSAQQFPDLHSELNLSSLELGDSALYFCASSGGVADTEAFFGQGTRLTVV.

The genes are TRBV4-3 and TRBJ2-3; TRBD2 matches 7 bases. Germline assignment: CDR1 LGHNA and CDR2 YSLEER. CDR3 length: 16 amino acids. The trim removed 1 base at V and 0 bases at J, leaving 4 bases unmatched. The CDR3 DNA reads as TGCGCCAGCAGCCAAGCGCCAGCGGGAAGCACAGATACGCAGTATTTT. Translating it yields CASSQAPAGSTDTQYF.

This sequence joins TRBV11-1 and TRBJ2-7; weak D call: TRBD2 (6 bases). CDR1 is SGHAT and CDR2 is FQDESV in the germline V gene (reference sequence). The CDR3 has 15 residues. V dropped 2 bases and J dropped 5 bases, with 16 bases sitting between them. The CDR3 spells CASSLQAGPQDEQYF. CDR3 coding DNA: TGTGCCAGCAGCTTACAAGCGGGCCCACAAGACGAGCAGTACTTC. The full variable domain, completed using reference TRBV11-1 and TRBJ2-7, is EAEVAQSPRYKITEKSQAVAFWCDPISGHATLYWYRQILGQGPELLVQFQDESVVDDSQLPKDRFSAERLKGVDSTLKIQPAELGDSAMYLCASSLQAGPQDEQYFGPGTRLTVT.

This clone was picked up one time. The chain links TRBV2 to TRBJ2-7; TRBD1 is a possible D gene (5 bases). Trimming took 5 bases from V and 4 from J, leaving 15 bases between them. Germline lookup yields CDR1 SNHLY and CDR2 FYNNEI. The CDR3 runs to 14 residues. The CDR3 nucleotides read TGTGCCAGCAGTCTATACGGCAAGGGGTACGAGCAGTACTTC. Protein product: CASSLYGKGYEQYF.

This chain connects TRBV1 to TRBJ1-4; the D call in the table, TRBD1, was not verified against the DNA. TRBV1 is classified as a pseudogene. The CDR3 loop spans 15 amino acids. This chain's CDR3 is CTSSPRTHLGEKLFF. The CDR3 bases are TGCACCAGCAGCCCCCGGACACACTTGGGGGAAAAACTGTTTTTT.

CDR3 coding DNA: TGTGCCAGCAGCTTTTCTCCCGCGGGAGGAGACTACAATGAGCAGTTCTTC. Its protein is CASSFSPAGGDYNEQFF. The chain couples TRBV7-9 to TRBJ2-1; 8 nucleotides agree with TRBD2. This CDR3 is 17 amino acids long. Unmatched junction bases numbered 10, after V lost 3 bases and J lost 3 bases. The germline gives CDR1 SEHNR, CDR2 FQNEAQ (reference sequence).

J is TRBJ1-1 and V is TRBV6-6; D gene ambiguous. The CDR3 has 12 residues. Germline values: CDR1 MNHNY, CDR2 SVGAGI (reference sequence). V was pared by 0 bases and J by 7 bases, with 6 bases between. The CDR3 DNA sequence: TGTGCCAGCAGTTACTCTCCCTTTGAAGCTTTCTTT. Residues: CASSYSPFEAFF.

This chain uses TRBV19 with TRBJ2-5, with TRBD2 as a possible D gene (7 bases). Trimming left V 4 bases short and J 7 bases short, with 13 bases between. CDR3 size: 13 residues. Germline values: CDR1 LNHDA, CDR2 SQIVND (reference sequence). CDR3 protein: CASSRGGRGTQYF. The CDR3 region has the DNA TGTGCCAGTAGTAGGGGGGGCAGGGGGACCCAGTACTTC.

Here the CDR3 reads CASSATPLSEQYF. The CDR3 DNA is TGTGCCAGCAGCGCAACACCGCTCAGCGAGCAGTACTTC. This chain joins TRBV9 and TRBJ2-7; D gene uncertain. Germline V CDR1 and CDR2: SGDLS, YYNGEE. The length of the CDR3 is 13 residues. The V end was cut by 3 bases, the J end by 6 bases, with 13 bases between.

The gene calls are TRBV29-1 and TRBJ1-5; 8 bases are shared with TRBD1. CDR1 and CDR2 (germline): SQVTM, ANQGSEA. The CDR3 consists of 20 residues. V gave up 1 base and J gave up 3 bases; unmatched junction bases: 20. In nucleotides, the CDR3 is TGCAGCGTTGAAGTTCACCCACCTACCATTCAGGGGGCTAACAATCAGCCCCAGCATTTT. Translated, it gives CSVEVHPPTIQGANNQPQHF.

The chain uses TRBV19 and TRBJ1-1; the match to TRBD1 covers 9 bases. The CDR3 extends over 16 amino acids. With V trimmed by 4 bases and J by 3 bases, 9 bases remained unmatched. Germline-derived CDR1 and CDR2 are LNHDA and SQIVND (reference sequence). As DNA, the CDR3 is TGTGCCAGTAGTAGGGACAGGGTGGGGTTACACACTGAAGCTTTCTTT. Translated, it gives CASSRDRVGLHTEAFF. The full variable domain, in which reference TRBV19 and TRBJ1-1 provide the parts outside the CDR3, is DGGITQSPKYLFRKEGQNVTLSCEQNLNHDAMYWYRQDPGQGLRLIYYSQIVNDFQKGDIAEGYSVSREKKESFPLTVTSAQKNPTAFYLCASSRDRVGLHTEAFFGQGTRLTVV.

A single count supports this clone. The chain couples TRBV27 to TRBJ2-6, with 8 bases fitting TRBD1. Per germline, CDR1 MNHEY and CDR2 SMNVEV (reference sequence). The CDR3 contains 17 residues. Unmatched junction bases numbered 6, after V lost 5 bases and J lost 0 bases. CDR3 in DNA: TGTGCCAGCAGTGGACAGGGCCGGCTCTCTGGGGCCAACGTCCTGACTTTC. Translated: CASSGQGRLSGANVLTF.

The V gene is TRBV27, the J gene TRBJ1-2, with no clear D. Germline lookup yields CDR1 MNHEY and CDR2 SMNVEV (reference sequence). The ends were cut back, 7 bases at V and 1 base at J, with 10 bases in the middle. The CDR3 totals 13 residues. Here the CDR3 DNA reads TGTGCCAGCAAACCGACACTTAACTATGGCTACACCTTC. Amino acid sequence: CASKPTLNYGYTF.

The rearrangement links TRBV19 to TRBJ2-1; D unclear. Trimming removed 3 bases at V and 10 bases at J, with 10 bases between. Germline loops: CDR1 LNHDA, CDR2 SQIVND (reference sequence). The CDR3 spans 12 residues. CDR3: CASSMRNREQFF. DNA of the CDR3: TGTGCCAGTAGTATGAGGAACCGGGAGCAGTTCTTC.

The chain employs TRBV18 and TRBJ2-5, with 7 nucleotides matching TRBD1. This CDR3 region has 13 residues. Germline lookup yields CDR1 KGHSH and CDR2 LQKENI. The J segment lost 5 bases and the V segment lost 6 bases, leaving 6 bases of the junction unmatched. CDR3 protein: CASSSGGKETQYF. CDR3 nucleotide sequence: TGTGCCAGCTCTTCAGGGGGAAAGGAGACCCAGTACTTC.

V usage is TRBV30 and J usage is TRBJ1-3; a weak D match, TRBD1 (5 bases). Germline CDR1 is GTSNPN and CDR2 is SVGIG (reference sequence). The CDR3 loop spans 15 amino acids. Trimming removed 0 bases at V and 4 bases at J, with 13 bases between. Here the CDR3 DNA reads TGTGCCTGGAGTGTAATTTTGACAGAAGGAAACACCATATATTTT. Translating it yields CAWSVILTEGNTIYF.

The rearrangement uses TRBV5-6 and TRBJ2-1, with D possibly matching TRBD1 (6 bases). V gave up 5 bases and J gave up 9 bases, with 12 bases separating them. CDR1 is SGHDT and CDR2 is YYEEEE in the germline V gene. This CDR3 spans 12 amino acids. CDR3 loop: CASSLGQPEQFF. The CDR3 region has the DNA TGTGCCAGCAGTCTTGGACAGCCTGAGCAGTTCTTC.

V gene TRBV6-5 combines with J gene TRBJ1-5, with 7 bases fitting TRBD1. The germline V gene encodes CDR1 MNHEY and CDR2 SVGAGI. Trimming took 4 bases from V and 0 from J; bases not matched to a gene: 3. CDR3 length: 15 amino acids. The chain's CDR3 is CASSWTGNSNQPQHF. The CDR3 DNA reads TGTGCCAGCAGTTGGACAGGTAATAGCAATCAGCCCCAGCATTTT.